This T cell receptor beta chain was retrieved from a study of radiotherapy plus CTLA-4 blockade in lung cancer. Of note for this clone: The antigen is undetermined.

Germline loops: CDR1 WSHSY, CDR2 SAAADI. V lost 2 bases and J lost 8; bases outside the gene matches: 4. The CDR3 has 13 residues. Profiling relied on immunoSEQ multiplex PCR, and the TCRdb table lists in-frame clones only, not all of them. The profile shows approximately 37,000 clones, 65% to 75% of them singletons. Study-wide results and caveats: TCR clones of tumor origin grew in blood after radiotherapy plus ipilimumab.

The genes are TRBV10-2 and TRBJ1-2; 8 positions agree with TRBD1. The specimen was peripheral blood, collected from a patient treated with radiotherapy plus ipilimumab. This TCR derives from a human donor with non-small cell lung cancer who had stable disease on radiotherapy plus ipilimumab. This CDR3 reads CASSEGQGGGYTF. The CDR3 DNA reads TGCGCCAGCAGTGAGGGACAGGGTGGGGGCTACACCTTC.